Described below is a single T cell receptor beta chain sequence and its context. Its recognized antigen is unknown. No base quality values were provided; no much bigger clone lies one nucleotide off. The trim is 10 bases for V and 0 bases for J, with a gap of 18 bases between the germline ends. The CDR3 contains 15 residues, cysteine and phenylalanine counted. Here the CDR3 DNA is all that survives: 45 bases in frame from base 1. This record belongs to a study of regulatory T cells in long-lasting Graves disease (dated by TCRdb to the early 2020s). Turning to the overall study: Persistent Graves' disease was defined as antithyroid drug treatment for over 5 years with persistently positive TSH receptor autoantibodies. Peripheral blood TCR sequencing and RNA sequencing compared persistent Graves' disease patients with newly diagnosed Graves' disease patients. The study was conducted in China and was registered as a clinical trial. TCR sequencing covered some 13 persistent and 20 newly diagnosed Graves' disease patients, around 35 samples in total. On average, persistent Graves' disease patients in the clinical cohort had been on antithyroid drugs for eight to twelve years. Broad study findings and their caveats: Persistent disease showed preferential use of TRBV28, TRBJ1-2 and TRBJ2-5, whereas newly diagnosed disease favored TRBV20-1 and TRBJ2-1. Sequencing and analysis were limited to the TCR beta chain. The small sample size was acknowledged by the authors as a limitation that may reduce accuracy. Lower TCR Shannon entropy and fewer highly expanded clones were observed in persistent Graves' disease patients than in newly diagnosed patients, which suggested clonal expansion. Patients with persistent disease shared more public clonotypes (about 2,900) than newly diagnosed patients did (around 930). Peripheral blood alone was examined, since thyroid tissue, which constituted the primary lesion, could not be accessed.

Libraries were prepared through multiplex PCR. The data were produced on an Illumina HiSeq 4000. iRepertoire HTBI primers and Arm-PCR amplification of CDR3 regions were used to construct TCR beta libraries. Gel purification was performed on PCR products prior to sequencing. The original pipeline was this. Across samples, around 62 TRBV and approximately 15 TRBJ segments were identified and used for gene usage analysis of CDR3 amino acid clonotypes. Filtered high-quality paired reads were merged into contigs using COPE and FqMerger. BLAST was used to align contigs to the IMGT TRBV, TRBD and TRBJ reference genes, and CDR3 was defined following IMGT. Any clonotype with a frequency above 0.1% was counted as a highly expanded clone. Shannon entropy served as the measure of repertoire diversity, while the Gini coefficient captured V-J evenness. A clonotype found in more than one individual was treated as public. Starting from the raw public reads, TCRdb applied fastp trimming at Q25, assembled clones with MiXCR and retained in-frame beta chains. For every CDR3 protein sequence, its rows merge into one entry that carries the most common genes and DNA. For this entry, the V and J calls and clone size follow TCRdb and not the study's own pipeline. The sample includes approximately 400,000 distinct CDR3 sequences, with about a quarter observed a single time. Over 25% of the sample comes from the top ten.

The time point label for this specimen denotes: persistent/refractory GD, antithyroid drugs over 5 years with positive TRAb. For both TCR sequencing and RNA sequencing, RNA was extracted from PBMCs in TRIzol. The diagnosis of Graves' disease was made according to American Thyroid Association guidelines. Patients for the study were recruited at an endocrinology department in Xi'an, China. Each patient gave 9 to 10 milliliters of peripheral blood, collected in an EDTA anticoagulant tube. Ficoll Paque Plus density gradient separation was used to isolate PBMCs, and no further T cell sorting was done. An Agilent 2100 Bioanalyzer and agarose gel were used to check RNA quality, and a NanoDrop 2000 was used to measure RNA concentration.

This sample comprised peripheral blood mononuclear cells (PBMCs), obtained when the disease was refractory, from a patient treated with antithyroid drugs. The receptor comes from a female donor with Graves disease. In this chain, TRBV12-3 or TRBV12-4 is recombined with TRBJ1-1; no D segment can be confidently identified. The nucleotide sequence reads TGTGCCACCCGACCCCTTGGGGTCGTGAACACTGAAGCTTTCTTT. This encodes CATRPLGVVNTEAFF.